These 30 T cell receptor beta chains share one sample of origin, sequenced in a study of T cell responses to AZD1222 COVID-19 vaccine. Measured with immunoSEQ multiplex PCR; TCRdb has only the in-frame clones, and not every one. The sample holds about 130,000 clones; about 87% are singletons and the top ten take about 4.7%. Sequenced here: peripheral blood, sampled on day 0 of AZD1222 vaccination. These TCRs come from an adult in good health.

The CDR3 loop reads CASSYSGQGDYGYTF. CDR3 nucleotides: TGTGCCAGCAGTTACTCCGGGCAGGGGGACTATGGCTACACCTTC. The genes are TRBV6-5 and TRBJ1-2; 7 bases line up with TRBD1. Germline CDR1 and CDR2: MNHEY and SVGAGI. The V gene end was trimmed by 0 bases and the J gene end by 3 bases; junction bases not matched to a gene: 4. The CDR3 has 15 amino acids.

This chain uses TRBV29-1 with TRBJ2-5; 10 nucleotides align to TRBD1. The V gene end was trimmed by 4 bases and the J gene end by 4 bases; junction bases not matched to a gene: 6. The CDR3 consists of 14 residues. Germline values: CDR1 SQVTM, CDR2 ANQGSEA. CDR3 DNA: TGCAGCGTTGCGGCCGGGACAGGGGCAGAGACCCAGTACTTC. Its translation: CSVAAGTGAETQYF.

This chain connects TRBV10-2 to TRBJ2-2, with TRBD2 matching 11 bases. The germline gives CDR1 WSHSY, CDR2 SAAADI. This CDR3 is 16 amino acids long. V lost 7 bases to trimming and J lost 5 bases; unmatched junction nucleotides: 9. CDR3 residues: CASTGSGGALTGELFF. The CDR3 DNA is TGCGCCAGCACGGGTAGCGGGGGGGCCTTGACCGGGGAGCTGTTTTTT.

CDR3 protein: CASRDRGGNQPQHF. The CDR3, as DNA: TGTGCCAGCAGGGACAGGGGGGGCAATCAGCCCCAGCATTTT. The rearrangement links TRBV28 to TRBJ1-5, with 10 bases matching TRBD1. The CDR3 has 14 amino acids. In germline, CDR1 is MDHEN, CDR2 SYDVKM. Germline trimming cut 6 bases from V and 2 bases from J; bases unmatched to any gene: 1.

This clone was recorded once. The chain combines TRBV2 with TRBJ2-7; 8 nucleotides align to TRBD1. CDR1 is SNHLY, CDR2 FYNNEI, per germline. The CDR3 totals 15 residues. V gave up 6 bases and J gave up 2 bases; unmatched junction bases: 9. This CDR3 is CASSDNGQGAYEQYF. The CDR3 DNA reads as TGTGCCAGCAGCGATAATGGACAGGGCGCCTACGAGCAGTACTTC. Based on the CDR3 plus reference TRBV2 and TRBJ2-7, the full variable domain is EPEVTQTPSHQVTQMGQEVILRCVPISNHLYFYWYRQILGQKVEFLVSFYNNEISEKSEIFDDQFSVERPDGSNFTLKIRSTKLEDSAMYFCASSDNGQGAYEQYFGPGTRLTVT.

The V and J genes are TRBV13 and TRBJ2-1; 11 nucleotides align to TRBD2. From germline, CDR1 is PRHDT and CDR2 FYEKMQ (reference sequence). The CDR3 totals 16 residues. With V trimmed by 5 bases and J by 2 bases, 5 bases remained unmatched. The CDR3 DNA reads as TGTGCCAGCAGCCTAAGACTAGCGGGACCCTACAATGAGCAGTTCTTC. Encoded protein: CASSLRLAGPYNEQFF.

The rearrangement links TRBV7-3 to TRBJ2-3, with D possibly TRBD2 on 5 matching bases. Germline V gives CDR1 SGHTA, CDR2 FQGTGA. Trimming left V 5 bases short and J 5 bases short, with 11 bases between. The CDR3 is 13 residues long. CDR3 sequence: CASSQGGRDTQYF. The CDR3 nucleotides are TGTGCCAGCAGCCAAGGTGGGAGAGATACGCAGTATTTT. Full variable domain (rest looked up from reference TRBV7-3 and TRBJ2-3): GAGVSQTPSNKVTEKGKYVELRCDPISGHTALYWYRQSLGQGPEFLIYFQGTGAADDSGLPNDRFFAVRPEGSVSTLKIQRTERGDSAVYLCASSQGGRDTQYFGPGTRLTVL.

The CDR3 DNA sequence: TGCAGCGTTGAAGGACAGCGATCGGGAAACACCATATATTTT. This gives the protein CSVEGQRSGNTIYF. The chain is built from TRBV29-1 and TRBJ1-3; D possibly corresponds to TRBD1 (5 bases). Germline lookup yields CDR1 SQVTM and CDR2 ANQGSEA. The CDR3 extends over 14 amino acids. V dropped 1 base and J dropped 4 bases, with 11 bases sitting between them. Looking up the rest from reference TRBV29-1 and TRBJ1-3 gives the full variable domain: SAVISQKPSRDICQRGTSLTIQCQVDSQVTMMFWYRQQPGQSLTLIATANQGSEATYESGFVIDKFPISRPNLTFSTLTVSNMSPEDSSIYLCSVEGQRSGNTIYFGEGSWLTVV.

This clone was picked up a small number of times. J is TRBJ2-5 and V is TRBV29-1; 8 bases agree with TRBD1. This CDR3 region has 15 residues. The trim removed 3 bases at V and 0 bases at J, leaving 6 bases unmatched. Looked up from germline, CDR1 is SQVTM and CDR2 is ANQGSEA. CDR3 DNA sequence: TGCAGCGTTGACTCCGGGACAGGTTACCAAGAGACCCAGTACTTC. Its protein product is CSVDSGTGYQETQYF.

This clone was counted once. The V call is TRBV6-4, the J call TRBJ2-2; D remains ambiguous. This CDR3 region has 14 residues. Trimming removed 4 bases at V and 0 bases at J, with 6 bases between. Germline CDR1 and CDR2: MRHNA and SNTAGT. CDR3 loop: CASSASANTGELFF. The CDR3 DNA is TGTGCCAGCAGTGCCTCAGCGAACACCGGGGAGCTGTTTTTT.

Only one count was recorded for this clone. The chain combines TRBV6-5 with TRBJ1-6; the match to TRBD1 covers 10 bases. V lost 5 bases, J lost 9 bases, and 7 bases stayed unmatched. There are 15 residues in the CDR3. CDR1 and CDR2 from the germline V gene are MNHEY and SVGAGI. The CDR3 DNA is TGTGCCAGCAGTCTATGGGACAGGGGAGCTTCACCCCTCCACTTT. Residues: CASSLWDRGASPLHF.

The CDR3 here is CATSRAATNEKLFF. DNA for the CDR3: TGTGCCACCAGCAGGGCAGCAACTAATGAAAAACTGTTTTTT. The rearrangement uses TRBV15 and TRBJ1-4; the D is unclear. With 3 bases removed from V and 0 bases from J, the gap between germline ends came to 5 bases. The germline gives CDR1 LNHNV, CDR2 YYDKDF (reference sequence). This CDR3 has 14 amino acids. The full variable domain, rest sourced from reference TRBV15 and TRBJ1-4, is DAMVIQNPRYQVTQFGKPVTLSCSQTLNHNVMYWYQQKSSQAPKLLFHYYDKDFNNEADTPDNFQSRRPNTSFCFLDIRSPGLGDTAMYLCATSRAATNEKLFFGSGTQLSVL.

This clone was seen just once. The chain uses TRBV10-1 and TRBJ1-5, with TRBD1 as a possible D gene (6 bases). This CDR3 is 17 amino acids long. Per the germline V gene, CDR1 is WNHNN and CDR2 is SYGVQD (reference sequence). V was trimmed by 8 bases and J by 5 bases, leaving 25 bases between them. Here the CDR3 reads CASLVAWTDTSHQPQHF. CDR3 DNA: TGCGCCAGCTTAGTGGCTTGGACAGACACGAGCCATCAGCCCCAGCATTTT.

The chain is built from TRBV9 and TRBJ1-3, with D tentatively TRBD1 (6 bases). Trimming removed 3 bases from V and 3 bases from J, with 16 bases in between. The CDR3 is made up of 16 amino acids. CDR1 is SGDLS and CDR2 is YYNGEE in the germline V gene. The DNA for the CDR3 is TGTGCCAGCAGCGCCGAGGGGGGGTTGATTGGAAACACCATATATTTT. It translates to CASSAEGGLIGNTIYF.

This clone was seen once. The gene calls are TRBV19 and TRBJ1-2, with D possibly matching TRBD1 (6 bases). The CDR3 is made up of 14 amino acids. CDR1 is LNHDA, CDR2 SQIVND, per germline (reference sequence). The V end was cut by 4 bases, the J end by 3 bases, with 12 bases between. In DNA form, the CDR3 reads TGTGCCAGTAGTAAGGGGGGAAAATACTATGGCTACACCTTC. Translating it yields CASSKGGKYYGYTF.

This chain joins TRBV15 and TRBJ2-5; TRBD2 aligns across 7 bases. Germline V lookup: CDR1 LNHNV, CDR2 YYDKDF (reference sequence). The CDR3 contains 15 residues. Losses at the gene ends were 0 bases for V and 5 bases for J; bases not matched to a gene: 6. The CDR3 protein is CATSRDKGEGETQYF. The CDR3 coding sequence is TGTGCCACCAGCAGAGATAAAGGGGAGGGGGAGACCCAGTACTTC.

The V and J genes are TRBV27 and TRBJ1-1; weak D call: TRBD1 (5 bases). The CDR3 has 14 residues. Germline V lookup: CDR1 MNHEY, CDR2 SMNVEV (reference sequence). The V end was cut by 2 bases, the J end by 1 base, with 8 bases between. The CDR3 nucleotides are TGTGCCAGCAGTTTAGACGACAGGAACACTGAAGCTTTCTTT. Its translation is CASSLDDRNTEAFF.

DNA of the CDR3: TGTGCCAGCAGCTTGACTAGCGGGGGCAATGAGCAGTTCTTC. Amino acids: CASSLTSGGNEQFF. The chain joins TRBV11-3 to TRBJ2-1; 12 bases are a match to TRBD2. The CDR3 is 14 amino acids. V lost 3 bases, J lost 6 bases, and 0 bases stayed unmatched. Germline V gives CDR1 SGHNT, CDR2 YENEEA.

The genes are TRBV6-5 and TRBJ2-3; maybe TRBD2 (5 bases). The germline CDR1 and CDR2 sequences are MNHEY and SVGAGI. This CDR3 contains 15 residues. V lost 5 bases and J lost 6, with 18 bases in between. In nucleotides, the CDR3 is TGTGCCAGCAGTCCCCGGGGTTCTTCGTGGGATACGCAGTATTTT. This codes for CASSPRGSSWDTQYF.

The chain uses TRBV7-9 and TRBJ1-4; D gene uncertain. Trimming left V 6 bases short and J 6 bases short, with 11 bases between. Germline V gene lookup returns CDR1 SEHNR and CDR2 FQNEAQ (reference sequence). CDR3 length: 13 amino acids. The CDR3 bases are TGTGCCAGCAGACACGGAGATGATGAAAAACTGTTTTTT. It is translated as CASRHGDDEKLFF.

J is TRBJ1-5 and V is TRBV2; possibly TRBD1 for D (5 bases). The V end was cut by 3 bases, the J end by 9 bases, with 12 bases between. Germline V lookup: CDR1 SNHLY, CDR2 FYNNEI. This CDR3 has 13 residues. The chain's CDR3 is CASSDGGLTPQHF. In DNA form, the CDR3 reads TGTGCCAGCAGTGACGGGGGACTAACGCCCCAGCATTTT.

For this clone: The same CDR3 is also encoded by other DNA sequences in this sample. The CDR3 here is CASSQGRTSSYEQYF. The CDR3 DNA follows: TGTGCCAGCAGCCAAGGGCGGACTAGCTCCTACGAGCAGTACTTC. The chain links TRBV3-1 (or the pseudogene TRBV3-2) to TRBJ2-7, with TRBD2 matching over 7 bases. Per germline, CDR1 LGHDT and CDR2 YNNKEL (reference sequence). The CDR3 sequence is 15 residues long. With V trimmed by 1 base and J by 0 bases, 3 bases remained unmatched.

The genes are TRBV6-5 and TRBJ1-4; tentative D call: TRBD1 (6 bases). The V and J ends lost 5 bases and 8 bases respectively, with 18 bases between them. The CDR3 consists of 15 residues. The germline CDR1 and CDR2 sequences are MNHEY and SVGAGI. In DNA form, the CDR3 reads TGTGCCAGCAGTATAACTGGCGGGGGCGGGGAAAAACTGTTTTTT. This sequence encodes CASSITGGGGEKLFF.

CDR3 region: CSVGQRAGYNEQFF. The CDR3 coding sequence is TGCAGCGTTGGTCAGCGGGCCGGCTACAATGAGCAGTTCTTC. The genes are TRBV29-1 and TRBJ2-1, with D possibly matching TRBD2 (6 bases). This CDR3 region has 14 residues. Deletions cut 4 bases from V and 3 bases from J, with 13 bases between. Germline loops: CDR1 SQVTM, CDR2 ANQGSEA.

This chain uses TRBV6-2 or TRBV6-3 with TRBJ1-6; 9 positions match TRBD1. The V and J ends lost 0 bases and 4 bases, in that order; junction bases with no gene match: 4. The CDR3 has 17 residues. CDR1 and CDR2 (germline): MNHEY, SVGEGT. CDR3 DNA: TGTGCCAGCAGTTACTCGCGGACAGGGGTGTATAATTCACCCCTCCACTTT. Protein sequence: CASSYSRTGVYNSPLHF.

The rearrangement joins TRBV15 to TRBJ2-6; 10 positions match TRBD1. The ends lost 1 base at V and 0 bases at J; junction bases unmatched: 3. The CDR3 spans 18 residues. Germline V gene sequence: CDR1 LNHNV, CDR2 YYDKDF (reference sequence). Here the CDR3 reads CATSRGQGATSGANVLTF. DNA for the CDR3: TGTGCCACCAGCAGAGGACAGGGGGCGACCTCTGGGGCCAACGTCCTGACTTTC.

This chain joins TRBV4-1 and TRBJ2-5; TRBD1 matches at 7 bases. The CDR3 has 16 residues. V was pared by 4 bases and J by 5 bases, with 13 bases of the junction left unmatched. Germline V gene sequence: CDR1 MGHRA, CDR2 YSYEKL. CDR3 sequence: CASSLDDRVYGETQYF. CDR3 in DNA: TGCGCCAGCAGCCTGGATGACAGGGTCTACGGTGAGACCCAGTACTTC.

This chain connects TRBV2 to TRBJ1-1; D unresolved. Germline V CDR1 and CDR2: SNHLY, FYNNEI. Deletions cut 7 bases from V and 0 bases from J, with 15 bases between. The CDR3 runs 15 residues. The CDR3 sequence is CASTLGVPMNTEAFF. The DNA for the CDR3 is TGTGCCAGCACCCTGGGAGTTCCTATGAACACTGAAGCTTTCTTT.

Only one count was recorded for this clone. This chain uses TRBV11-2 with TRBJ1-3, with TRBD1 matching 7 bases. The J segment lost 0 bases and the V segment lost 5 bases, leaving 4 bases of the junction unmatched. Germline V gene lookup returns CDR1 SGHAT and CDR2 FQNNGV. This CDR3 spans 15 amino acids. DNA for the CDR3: TGTGCCAGCAGCGTGGACAGGACCTCTGGAAACACCATATATTTT. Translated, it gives CASSVDRTSGNTIYF.

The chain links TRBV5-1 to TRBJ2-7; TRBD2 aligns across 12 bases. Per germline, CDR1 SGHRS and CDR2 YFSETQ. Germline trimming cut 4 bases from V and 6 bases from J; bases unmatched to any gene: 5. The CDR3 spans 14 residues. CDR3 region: CASSNLAGGSEQYF. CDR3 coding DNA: TGCGCCAGCAGCAACCTAGCGGGGGGGTCCGAGCAGTACTTC.